The entry below describes one T cell receptor beta chain. The antigen remains unidentified. Use of 60 Vbeta and 13 Jbeta primers characterized the PCR. Profiled with immunoSEQ multiplex PCR; TCRdb holds only in-frame clones, not every one. The sample holds 150,000 to 200,000 clones; around 78% are singletons and the top ten take approximately 2%. The sample belongs to a study of cytomegalovirus exposure and HLA in healthy donors. Study-level findings and limits: The study carried out a later analysis of TCR beta sequences. It associated approximately 17,000 of them with specific HLA alleles at a false discovery rate of 0.05.

Trimming cost V 5 bases and J 3 bases; bases outside gene matches: 5. Germline assignment: CDR1 ENHRY and CDR2 SYGVKD. The CDR3 length is 15 residues. The sample taken for sequencing was PBMCs. The chain carries TRBV10-3 and TRBJ1-5, with 9 bases fitting TRBD1. The TCR sequence derives from a woman in her twenties or thirties in good health and CMV-seropositive. In nucleotides, the CDR3 is TGTGCCATCAGTACCACAGGGGGCAACAATCAGCCCCAGCATTTT. This gives the protein CAISTTGGNNQPQHF.